The clone carrying this T cell receptor beta chain appeared once. The antigen is undetermined. Sample time point: week 3, after first cycle of checkpoint inhibitor. Patients with prior systemic cancer treatment, concomitant immunosuppressants, or other active malignancies were excluded. A fixed DNA input of around 0.35 ug was used per bulk PBMC sample. Using immunoSEQ multiplex PCR, the repertoire was profiled, and TCRdb retains in-frame clones only, with some absent. The data contain 6,000 or so clones, around 80% of them seen just once; the ten biggest clones take up around a third. V was trimmed by 1 base and J by 3 bases, leaving 7 bases between them. CDR1 is SQVTM, CDR2 ANQGSEA, per germline. CDR3 length: 12 residues. The sample originates from a study of blood T cell dynamics during melanoma immunotherapy. The overall study: Metastatic melanoma patients received first-line pembrolizumab or nivolumab plus ipilimumab.

The study, taken as a whole, reports: Clones driving repertoire changes may be melanoma-specific or general immune activation.

This receptor was taken from a human donor with melanoma. The V call is TRBV29-1, the J call TRBJ2-7; no definite D call. This material consisted of blood, taken from a patient treated with checkpoint blockade. CDR3 sequence: CSVEGQDYEQYF. The CDR3 DNA is TGCAGCGTTGAAGGTCAAGACTACGAGCAGTACTTC.